The TCR beta chain described here comes from a study of blood T cell repertoires in COVID-19. Study at large: Sites in the United States, Italy and Spain provided acute and convalescent COVID-19 samples. PBMCs, B-cell-depleted T cells, or T cells provided the cDNA or gDNA that made up the material.

Germline assignment: CDR1 MNHEY and CDR2 SVGAGI. Trimming took 6 bases from V and 2 from J; bases not matched to a gene: 7. The CDR3 length is 14 residues. As originally analysed: Scientists estimated how many nucleated cells there were by amplifying reference gene primers. TCRdb keeps only in-frame clones here, not all; method: immunoSEQ multiplex PCR. V and J calls and clone size come straight from that table; D and trimming were deduced from the DNA. The profile covers roughly 120,000 clones, with over 60% appearing a single time and about 6.6% taken by the ten largest. The V and J genes are TRBV6-5 and TRBJ2-7; 7 positions agree with TRBD1. The sample consisted of peripheral blood. The sequence came from a man aged 70 or older with acute or convalescent COVID-19. The CDR3, as DNA: TGTGCCAGCAGCCTAGTCCAGGGGGCCTACGAGCAGTACTTC. Translation gives CASSLVQGAYEQYF.